The 14 T cell receptor beta chains below all came from one sample that was sequenced in a study of cytomegalovirus exposure and HLA in healthy donors. Both 60 Vbeta primers and 13 Jbeta primers went into the PCR. The table came from immunoSEQ multiplex PCR; TCRdb's copy has only in-frame clones and leaves some out. The sample shows over 120,000 clones, 82% of them seen only once. Specimen: PBMCs. All receptors come from a young man in good health and CMV-seropositive.

The table lists this clone with a count of one. The chain joins TRBV6-5 to TRBJ2-2, with TRBD1 matching over 8 bases. Germline lookup yields CDR1 MNHEY and CDR2 SVGAGI. CDR3 size: 15 residues. V was clipped by 10 bases and J by 6 bases; unmatched bases: 13. This CDR3 is CATEPRGRNPGELFF. DNA of the CDR3: TGTGCCACCGAGCCCAGGGGGCGCAATCCCGGGGAGCTGTTTTTT.

J is TRBJ2-1 and V is TRBV28; D possibly corresponds to TRBD2 (5 bases). Germline V lookup: CDR1 MDHEN, CDR2 SYDVKM. The CDR3 consists of 14 residues. Trimming pared 10 bases from V and 2 bases from J, leaving 15 bases between. The CDR3: CATSDFMTYNEQFF. The CDR3 nucleotides read TGTGCCACCTCGGACTTCATGACCTACAATGAGCAGTTCTTC.

This chain uses TRBV2 with TRBJ1-1, with TRBD1 matching 7 bases. V was pared by 7 bases and J by 3 bases, with 8 bases of the junction left unmatched. CDR3 length: 14 residues. From germline, CDR1 is SNHLY and CDR2 FYNNEI. For the CDR3, the DNA is TGTGCCAGCACCATACAGGGGTCTGACACTGAAGCTTTCTTT. Its translation: CASTIQGSDTEAFF.

This rearrangement joins TRBV27 to TRBJ1-3; D remains ambiguous. The CDR3 consists of 16 residues. Germline V CDR1 and CDR2: MNHEY, SMNVEV (reference sequence). V was trimmed by 5 bases and J by 0 bases, leaving 14 bases between them. The CDR3 DNA follows: TGTGCCAGCAGTCCCGGGGTAGGAGGCTCTGGAAACACCATATATTTT. The encoded protein is CASSPGVGGSGNTIYF.

The rearrangement uses TRBV6-6 and TRBJ1-5; 8 positions agree with TRBD1. J gave up 2 bases and V 6 bases, and 3 bases lay outside the gene matches. Germline CDR1 and CDR2: MNHNY and SVGAGI (reference sequence). This CDR3 comprises 14 residues. CDR3 DNA: TGTGCCAGCAGGGGGACAGGAGGCAATCAGCCCCAGCATTTT. Encoded protein: CASRGTGGNQPQHF.

V is TRBV11-3 and J is TRBJ1-1, with 8 bases fitting TRBD1. The CDR3 spans 15 residues. With V trimmed by 5 bases and J by 0 bases, 5 bases remained unmatched. Germline assignment: CDR1 SGHNT and CDR2 YENEEA. The chain's CDR3 is CASSTRQGMNTEAFF. In DNA form, the CDR3 reads TGTGCCAGCAGCACCCGACAGGGGATGAACACTGAAGCTTTCTTT.

V and J are TRBV7-9 and TRBJ2-7, with TRBD2 as a possible D gene (5 bases). V lost 4 bases and J lost 5, with 15 bases in between. The CDR3 is 14 amino acids. Looked up from germline, CDR1 is SEHNR and CDR2 is FQNEAQ (reference sequence). The CDR3 spells CASSSPVPGNEQYF. The CDR3 DNA reads as TGTGCCAGCAGCTCGCCAGTCCCGGGAAACGAGCAGTACTTC.

The table lists this clone with a few counts. This CDR3 is also generated by other DNA sequences in the sample. The gene calls are TRBV5-4 and TRBJ2-1; TRBD2 agrees at 11 bases. The CDR3 has 15 amino acids. V dropped 4 bases and J dropped 4; count of bases not matched to a gene: 4. Germline CDR1 SGHNT, CDR2 YYREEE (reference sequence). The CDR3 here is CASSPGLAEYNEQFF. Here the CDR3 DNA reads TGTGCCAGCAGCCCGGGACTAGCGGAGTACAATGAGCAGTTCTTC.

V is TRBV28 and J is TRBJ2-4, with TRBD2 identical over 9 bases. Trimming cost V 2 bases and J 5 bases; bases outside gene matches: 4. The CDR3 sequence is 15 residues long. CDR1 and CDR2 (germline): MDHEN, SYDVKM. CDR3: CASSLGGGGENIQYF. DNA of the CDR3: TGTGCCAGCAGTTTAGGGGGCGGGGGGGAAAACATTCAGTACTTC.

The gene calls are TRBV11-1 and TRBJ1-1, with D possibly being TRBD1 (6 bases). The CDR3 totals 14 residues. V lost 2 bases and J lost 4, with 11 bases in between. The V gene's germline CDR1 is SGHAT and CDR2 FQDESV (reference sequence). CDR3 sequence (DNA): TGTGCCAGCAGCTTATGGACAGCAGGCACTGAAGCTTTCTTT. This encodes CASSLWTAGTEAFF. The variable domain in full, completed from reference TRBV11-1 and TRBJ1-1, reads EAEVAQSPRYKITEKSQAVAFWCDPISGHATLYWYRQILGQGPELLVQFQDESVVDDSQLPKDRFSAERLKGVDSTLKIQPAELGDSAMYLCASSLWTAGTEAFFGQGTRLTVV.

V gene TRBV30 combines with J gene TRBJ1-3, with D unresolved. Trimming took 2 bases from V and 0 from J, leaving 11 bases between them. Germline V CDR1 and CDR2: GTSNPN, SVGIG (reference sequence). This CDR3 has 15 amino acids. The CDR3 nucleotides read TGTGCCTGGAGTCTTTTAGGACTCTCTGGAAACACCATATATTTT. It is translated as CAWSLLGLSGNTIYF.

The gene calls are TRBV11-3 and TRBJ2-2, with 9 bases aligning to TRBD1. This CDR3 is 15 amino acids long. After removal of 4 bases from V and 7 bases from J, the junction contained 7 bases not matched to a gene. Germline CDR1 and CDR2: SGHNT and YENEEA. The CDR3 DNA reads as TGTGCCAGCAGCTCGGGGACAGGGCGCCACGGGGAGCTGTTTTTT. Protein product: CASSSGTGRHGELFF.

This clone was counted a single time. The CDR3 DNA sequence: TGTGCCAGCAGCCTAACTAGCGTATACACCGGGGAGCTGTTTTTT. Protein: CASSLTSVYTGELFF. The rearrangement links TRBV7-9 to TRBJ2-2; 7 nucleotides line up with TRBD2. Germline assignment: CDR1 SEHNR and CDR2 FQNEAQ (reference sequence). J was trimmed by 3 bases and V by 5 bases; bases with no gene match: 6. The CDR3 totals 15 residues.

This clone was found once. V usage is TRBV6-6 and J usage is TRBJ1-1; TRBD1 agrees at 10 bases. V gave up 7 bases and J gave up 5 bases; unmatched junction bases: 7. The CDR3 is 14 residues long. Germline V gene sequence: CDR1 MNHNY, CDR2 SVGAGI (reference sequence). This CDR3 is CASTLDRGQTEAFF. In nucleotides, the CDR3 is TGTGCCAGCACCCTCGACAGGGGGCAGACTGAAGCTTTCTTT.